What follows are 5 T cell receptor beta chains derived from one specimen sequenced in a study of T-cell memory formation after mild COVID-19. TCRdb processed the 5' RACE reads anew with MiXCR; each CDR3 protein has one entry. The sample contains roughly 190,000 distinct CDR3 sequences, more than 9% of which appear only once. The specimen was PBMCs or a T cell subset sorted from them (not recorded which). The receptors were gathered from a man younger than 35 who had mild COVID-19 (a few samples of this study predate the infection). Cell type and time point are not known.

A few counts support this clonotype. The V call is TRBV7-9, the J call TRBJ1-4; D uncertain. The CDR3 contains 12 residues. Germline CDR1 and CDR2: SEHNR and FQNEAQ (reference sequence). V was trimmed by 5 bases and J by 6 bases, leaving 7 bases between them. The DNA of the CDR3 is TGTGCCAGCAGCCGAGAGGATGAAAAACTGTTTTTT. It yields the protein CASSREDEKLFF.

The rearrangement uses TRBV5-6 and TRBJ1-5; D remains ambiguous. Trimming stripped 2 bases from V and 5 bases from J, with 5 bases between. This CDR3 has 12 residues. CDR1 and CDR2 (germline): SGHDT, YYEEEE. The CDR3 loop reads CASSLWDQPQHF. The CDR3 DNA sequence: TGTGCCAGCAGCTTATGGGATCAGCCCCAGCATTTT.

This clonotype occurred a few times. The J gene is TRBJ1-1, the V gene TRBV7-9; D gene unclear. The germline V and J ends were trimmed by 4 bases and 4 bases, with 13 bases remaining between them. The V gene's germline CDR1 is SEHNR and CDR2 FQNEAQ (reference sequence). The CDR3 is 14 amino acids. The CDR3 DNA reads TGTGCCAGCAGCTCTTCTCTTGGGTTCACTGAAGCTTTCTTT. Encoded protein: CASSSSLGFTEAFF.

V is TRBV20-1 and J is TRBJ2-3, with 10 positions matching TRBD1. CDR1 DFQATT and CDR2 SNEGSKA come from the germline V gene (reference sequence). The J segment lost 2 bases and the V segment lost 6 bases, leaving 20 bases of the junction unmatched. This CDR3 region has 19 residues. The CDR3 DNA is TGCAGTGCGGTACCGGGACAGGGGATCGGGCGGGGACTCACAGATACGCAGTATTTT. Translated, it gives CSAVPGQGIGRGLTDTQYF.

There are a few counts of this clonotype. The chain carries TRBV11-2 and TRBJ2-3; a possible D gene is TRBD2 (7 bases). Trimming stripped 6 bases from V and 2 bases from J, with 18 bases between. Germline V CDR1 and CDR2: SGHAT, FQNNGV. CDR3 length: 16 residues. As DNA, the CDR3 is TGTGCCAGCAGACCTCTTCGGGGGGCTATCACAGATACGCAGTATTTT. Translated, it gives CASRPLRGAITDTQYF.